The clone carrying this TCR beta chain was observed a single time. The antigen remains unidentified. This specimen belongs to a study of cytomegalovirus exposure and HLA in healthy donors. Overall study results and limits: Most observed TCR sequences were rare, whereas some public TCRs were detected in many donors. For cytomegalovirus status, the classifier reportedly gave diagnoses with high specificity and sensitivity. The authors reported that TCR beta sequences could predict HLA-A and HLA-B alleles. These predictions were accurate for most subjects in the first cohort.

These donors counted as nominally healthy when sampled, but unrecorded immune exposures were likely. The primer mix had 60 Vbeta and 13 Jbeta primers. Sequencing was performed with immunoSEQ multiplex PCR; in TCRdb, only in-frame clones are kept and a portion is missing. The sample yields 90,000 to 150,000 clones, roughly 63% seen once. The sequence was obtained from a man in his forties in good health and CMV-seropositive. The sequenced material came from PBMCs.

CDR3 protein: CAISEYGGGTTGELFF. Written as DNA, the CDR3 is TGTGCCATCAGTGAGTACGGGGGGGGTACCACCGGGGAGCTGTTTTTT. This chain uses TRBV10-3 with TRBJ2-2, with TRBD2 identical over 8 bases. The CDR3 spans 16 residues. J was trimmed by 4 bases and V by 1 base; bases with no gene match: 5. The germline V gene has CDR1 ENHRY and CDR2 SYGVKD.